This TCR beta chain was recorded in a study of OX40 agonist ivuxolimab in advanced cancers. Study overall: A diagnosis of hepatocellular carcinoma, melanoma, renal cell or head and neck cancer was present in dose-escalation patients. Study observations and caveats: Partial responders treated at 0.1-3.0 mg/kg exhibited clonal expansion among the lowest measured.

Trimming cost V 5 bases and J 5 bases, with 21 bases left between them. The CDR3 is 16 residues long. The germline CDR1 and CDR2 sequences are SEHNR and FQNEAQ (reference sequence). Assay: immunoSEQ multiplex PCR; the TCRdb copy retains only in-frame clones and omits some. In the table there are 53,000 or so clones, about four fifths of which are singletons. As regards this clone: Its antigen is as yet unknown.

Here the sequenced sample was CD4+ or CD8+ T cells sorted from blood, taken in a trial of the OX40 agonist ivuxolimab. The clonotype was recovered from an adult with an advanced solid tumor such as melanoma, head and neck, liver or kidney cancer. V is TRBV7-9 and J is TRBJ2-5; D may be TRBD2 (7 bases). This CDR3 is CASSPFNRGAGETQYF. In DNA, the CDR3 is TGTGCCAGCAGCCCCTTTAACCGGGGGGCCGGGGAGACCCAGTACTTC.